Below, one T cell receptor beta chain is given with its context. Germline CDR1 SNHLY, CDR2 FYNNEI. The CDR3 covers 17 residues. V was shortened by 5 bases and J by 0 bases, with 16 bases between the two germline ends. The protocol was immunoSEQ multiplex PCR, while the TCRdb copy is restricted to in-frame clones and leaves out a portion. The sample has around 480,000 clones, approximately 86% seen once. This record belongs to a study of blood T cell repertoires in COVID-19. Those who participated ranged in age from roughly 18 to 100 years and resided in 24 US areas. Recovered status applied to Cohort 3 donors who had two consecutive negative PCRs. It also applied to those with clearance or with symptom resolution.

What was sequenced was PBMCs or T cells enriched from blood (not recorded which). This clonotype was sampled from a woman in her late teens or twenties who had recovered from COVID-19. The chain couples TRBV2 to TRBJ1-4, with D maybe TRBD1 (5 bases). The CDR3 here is CASSPWGGPSTNEKLFF. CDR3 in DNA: TGTGCCAGCAGTCCGTGGGGCGGCCCCTCAACTAATGAAAAACTGTTTTTT.